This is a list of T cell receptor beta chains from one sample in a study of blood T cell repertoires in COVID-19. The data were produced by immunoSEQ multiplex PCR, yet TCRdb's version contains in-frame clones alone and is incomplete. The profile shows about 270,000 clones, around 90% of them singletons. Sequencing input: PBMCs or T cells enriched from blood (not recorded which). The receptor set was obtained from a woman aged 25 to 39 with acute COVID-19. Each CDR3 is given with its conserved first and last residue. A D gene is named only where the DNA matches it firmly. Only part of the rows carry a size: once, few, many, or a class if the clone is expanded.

CASSFGRGPTNEKLFF	TGCGCCAGCAGCTTTGGGAGGGGACCAACTAATGAAAAACTGTTTTTT	.	TRBJ1-4	.	TRBV5-1
CSVRIGADTEAFF	TGCAGCGTTAGAATAGGGGCAGACACTGAAGCTTTCTTT	.	TRBJ1-1	.	TRBV29-1
CASSITTSGGNYEQYF	TGTGCCAGTAGTATCACGACTAGCGGGGGGAACTACGAGCAGTACTTC	.	TRBJ2-7	TRBD2	TRBV19
CATSDFSGTGPYGYTF	TGTGCCACCAGTGATTTCTCGGGGACAGGGCCCTATGGCTACACCTTC	.	TRBJ1-2	TRBD1	TRBV24-1
CASSQGSRTEAFF	TGTGCCAGCAGTCAGGGGTCCCGGACTGAAGCTTTCTTT	.	TRBJ1-1	.	TRBV28
CASSRQNTEAFF	TGTGCCAGCAGCCGACAGAACACTGAAGCTTTCTTT	.	TRBJ1-1	.	TRBV12-3/TRBV12-4
CASSLGAVPNTGELFF	TGTGCCAGCAGCTTGGGGGCGGTACCGAACACCGGGGAGCTGTTTTTT	.	TRBJ2-2	.	TRBV27
CASRTLWTGANPGELFF	TGTGCCAGCAGGACGTTGTGGACAGGTGCTAATCCCGGGGAGCTGTTTTTT	.	TRBJ2-2	TRBD1	TRBV7-8
CASTPVGDSGSPLHF	TGTGCCAGTACTCCGGTGGGGGACAGCGGATCACCCCTCCACTTT	once	TRBJ1-6	TRBD1	TRBV19
CASSWTSGNYYEQYF	TGTGCCAGCAGTTGGACTAGCGGGAACTACTACGAGCAGTACTTC	.	TRBJ2-7	TRBD2	TRBV27
CASSIRDSNNEQFF	TGTGCCAGTAGTATACGGGACAGCAACAATGAGCAGTTCTTC	.	TRBJ2-1	TRBD1	TRBV19
CASSIPGSHYEQYF	TGTGCCAGTAGTATTCCCGGGAGCCACTACGAGCAGTACTTC	.	TRBJ2-7	.	TRBV19
CARVSWGGTGELFF	TGTGCCAGAGTTTCTTGGGGCGGCACCGGGGAGCTGTTTTTT	.	TRBJ2-2	.	TRBV28
CASSYSGARNEQFF	TGTGCCAGCAGTTACAGTGGGGCCCGCAATGAGCAGTTCTTC	.	TRBJ2-1	.	TRBV6-5
CASSKETATSAYEQYF	TGTGCCAGCAGCAAAGAGACAGCGACATCGGCCTACGAGCAGTACTTC	.	TRBJ2-7	.	TRBV5-4
CASSLASQGQYEQYF	TGTGCCAGCAGCTTAGCTTCCCAGGGGCAATACGAGCAGTACTTC	.	TRBJ2-7	.	TRBV7-8
CASSLTPGNQFSYEQYF	TGCGCCAGCAGCTTGACACCAGGGAATCAATTTTCCTACGAGCAGTACTTC	.	TRBJ2-7	.	TRBV5-1
CASTVGQASYNEQFF	TGTGCCAGTACCGTTGGACAGGCCTCCTACAATGAGCAGTTCTTC	.	TRBJ2-1	TRBD1	TRBV6-5
CASSWATSSEGRETQYF	TGTGCCAGCAGTTGGGCGACGTCTAGCGAGGGGAGAGAGACCCAGTACTTC	.	TRBJ2-5	.	TRBV6-2/TRBV6-3
CASSRGQMGDEQFF	TGTGCCAGCAGCCGGGGACAGATGGGAGATGAGCAGTTCTTC	.	TRBJ2-1	TRBD1	TRBV6-2/TRBV6-3
CASSLDLAGADEQYF	TGTGCCAGCAGCTTGGACCTAGCGGGAGCAGATGAGCAGTACTTC	once	TRBJ2-7	TRBD2	TRBV5-4
CASSLGGTVGNTIYF	TGTGCCAGCAGCTTAGGGGGGACAGTCGGAAACACCATATATTTT	.	TRBJ1-3	TRBD1	TRBV7-3
CASSRQTGPYGYTF	TGTGCCAGCAGCCGCCAGACAGGGCCCTATGGCTACACCTTC	.	TRBJ1-2	TRBD1	TRBV28
CASSKVELVTGELFF	TGTGCCAGCAGCAAAGTGGAACTAGTCACCGGGGAGCTGTTTTTT	.	TRBJ2-2	.	TRBV4-2
CASSYSRLAGSYNEQFF	TGTGCCAGCAGTTACTCACGACTAGCCGGCTCCTACAATGAGCAGTTCTTC	once	TRBJ2-1	TRBD2	TRBV6-2/TRBV6-3
CASSLDVSSGLFQPHSEQFF	TGTGCCAGCAGCTTGGATGTGTCTAGCGGGCTTTTTCAACCGCATAGTGAGCAGTTCTTC	.	TRBJ2-1	TRBD2	TRBV5-4
CASSPHSPTSAYNEQFF	TGTGCCAGCAGCCCACACAGTCCGACTAGCGCGTACAATGAGCAGTTCTTC	.	TRBJ2-1	TRBD2	TRBV7-2
CASSGQGNSPLHF	TGTGCCAGCAGTGGGCAGGGGAATTCACCCCTCCACTTT	.	TRBJ1-6	.	TRBV2
CASSLVSGRALETQYF	TGTGCCAGCAGCTTAGTTAGTGGGAGGGCCCTTGAGACCCAGTACTTC	.	TRBJ2-5	TRBD2	TRBV7-8
CASSFAGSTRENIQYF	TGTGCCAGCAGTTTCGCAGGGTCAACCCGAGAAAACATTCAGTACTTC	.	TRBJ2-4	.	TRBV28
CASSWDSAVYEQYF	TGTGCCAGCAGCTGGGACAGCGCCGTCTACGAGCAGTACTTC	.	TRBJ2-7	TRBD1	TRBV5-4
CASSPQLGREDQETQYF	TGTGCCAGCAGCCCCCAACTTGGGCGGGAGGACCAAGAGACCCAGTACTTC	.	TRBJ2-5	TRBD2	TRBV11-2
CASSSPGLAAHSYNEQFF	TGTGCCAGTAGTAGTCCGGGACTAGCGGCCCACTCCTACAATGAGCAGTTCTTC	.	TRBJ2-1	TRBD2	TRBV19
CASSVAGDTNEQFF	TGTGCCAGCAGCGTAGCGGGAGATACCAATGAGCAGTTCTTC	.	TRBJ2-1	.	TRBV9
CASSYSTAGSGYEQYF	TGTGCCAGCAGTTACTCGACGGCGGGATCAGGTTACGAGCAGTACTTC	.	TRBJ2-7	.	TRBV6-5
CASSAHGGTGELFF	TGTGCCAGCAGCGCCCACGGGGGAACCGGGGAGCTGTTTTTT	.	TRBJ2-2	.	TRBV11-3
CASSQEGGGYSYEQYF	TGCGCCAGCAGCCAAGAGGGCGGGGGGTACTCCTACGAGCAGTACTTC	.	TRBJ2-7	TRBD2	TRBV4-1
CASSRHRTNLNTGELFF	TGTGCCAGCAGCAGACATCGGACTAACCTTAACACCGGGGAGCTGTTTTTT	.	TRBJ2-2	.	TRBV6-2/TRBV6-3
CASSAGVRQGGYNEQFF	TGTGCCAGCAGTGCCGGGGTGAGGCAAGGAGGGTACAATGAGCAGTTCTTC	.	TRBJ2-1	.	TRBV28
CASSTTGTGINYGYTF	TGTGCCAGCAGCACGACCGGGACAGGGATTAACTATGGCTACACCTTC	.	TRBJ1-2	TRBD1	TRBV7-9
CSVDGEFYGYTF	TGCAGCGTTGACGGGGAGTTTTATGGCTACACCTTC	.	TRBJ1-2	.	TRBV29-1
CASRQGGGNNQPQHF	TGTGCCAGCAGGCAAGGGGGGGGTAACAATCAGCCCCAGCATTTT	.	TRBJ1-5	.	TRBV27
CASSQDLIPDRGERTDTQYF	TGTGCCAGCAGCCAAGATCTCATTCCCGACAGGGGAGAAAGGACAGATACGCAGTATTTT	.	TRBJ2-3	TRBD1	TRBV4-2
CSVELAPNSYEQYF	TGCAGCGTTGAACTAGCTCCAAATTCCTACGAGCAGTACTTC	.	TRBJ2-7	.	TRBV29-1
CASSLGRGGGNTEAFF	TGTGCCAGCAGTTTAGGCCGCGGGGGGGGAAACACTGAAGCTTTCTTT	.	TRBJ1-1	.	TRBV28
CASSAGTSYEQYF	TGTGCCAGTAGCGCCGGGACTTCCTACGAGCAGTACTTC	.	TRBJ2-7	.	TRBV19
CASSQGATGWTEAFF	TGTGCCAGCAGCCAAGGCGCGACAGGGTGGACTGAAGCTTTCTTT	.	TRBJ1-1	TRBD1	TRBV3-1/TRBV3-2
CASSQVTGSSPLHF	TGTGCCAGCAGCCAAGTTACAGGGAGTTCACCCCTCCACTTT	.	TRBJ1-6	.	TRBV14
CASSDGGDTDTQYF	TGCGCCAGCAGTGACGGCGGGGACACAGATACGCAGTATTTT	.	TRBJ2-3	.	TRBV10-1
CASSTSGLTDTDTQYF	TGTGCCAGCAGTACGAGCGGGCTCACCGACACAGATACGCAGTATTTT	.	TRBJ2-3	.	TRBV28
CASSLERTSGYNEQFF	TGCGCCAGCAGCTTGGAGCGGACTAGCGGGTACAATGAGCAGTTCTTC	.	TRBJ2-1	TRBD2	TRBV5-1
CASSPGQGSNQPQHF	TGTGCCAGCTCACCGGGACAGGGTAGCAATCAGCCCCAGCATTTT	.	TRBJ1-5	TRBD1	TRBV18
CASSPTGPTQYF	TGTGCCAGCAGCCCCACAGGGCCGACGCAGTATTTT	.	TRBJ2-3	.	TRBV6-5
CAWSRPPGADTQYF	TGTGCCTGGAGCCGACCCCCCGGGGCAGATACGCAGTATTTT	.	TRBJ2-3	.	TRBV30
CASRRGGAGELFF	TGTGCCAGCAGGAGGGGGGGGGCCGGGGAGCTGTTTTTT	.	TRBJ2-2	.	TRBV5-4
CASRAWWDFSSYEQYF	TGTGCCAGCAGAGCTTGGTGGGACTTTAGCTCCTACGAGCAGTACTTC	.	TRBJ2-7	.	TRBV5-6
CASSRSDNLGDEQYF	TGTGCCAGTTCCAGGTCAGACAACCTCGGGGACGAGCAGTACTTC	once	TRBJ2-7	.	TRBV19
CASSFQMLATNEKLFF	TGTGCCAGCAGCTTCCAGATGCTGGCAACTAATGAAAAACTGTTTTTT	.	TRBJ1-4	.	TRBV3-1/TRBV3-2
CASSRRDSSYNEQFF	TGTGCCAGCAGCAGACGGGACAGCTCCTACAATGAGCAGTTCTTC	.	TRBJ2-1	TRBD1	TRBV5-4